This T cell receptor (beta chain) was sequenced during a study of cytomegalovirus exposure and HLA in healthy donors. Study conclusions and caveats: Reports indicate that TCR beta sequences accurately predicted the HLA-A and HLA-B alleles of most subjects.

CDR1 is SGHRS and CDR2 is YFSETQ in the germline V gene. The CDR3 loop spans 15 amino acids. The J segment lost 1 base and the V segment lost 3 bases, leaving 2 bases of the junction unmatched. Donors had nominal health at sampling but likely had unrecorded immune exposures. The PCR ran on 60 Vbeta and 13 Jbeta primers. Only in-frame clones appear in the TCRdb table, and some are missing; sequencing was by immunoSEQ multiplex PCR. The sample contains around 200,000 clones, approximately 79% of which appear only once. This clone was recorded a few times. Its antigen is not identified. Additional DNA sequences in this sample encode the identical CDR3.

This TCR was sampled from a male donor in good health and CMV-seronegative. This chain links TRBV5-1 with TRBJ2-2, with TRBD1 matching 8 bases. Sequencing input: PBMCs. CDR3 sequence (DNA): TGCGCCAGCAGCTCCGGACAGGGGAACACCGGGGAGCTGTTTTTT. Translating it yields CASSSGQGNTGELFF.